These 7 T cell receptor beta chains were all obtained from the same sample, sequenced in a study of beta chain features in type 1 diabetes. Expressed TCRB transcripts were sequenced, since all the RNA that had been isolated was reverse transcribed. Generated by immunoSEQ multiplex PCR, the TCRdb table keeps only in-frame clones and is missing some. The table records 350,000 to 450,000 clones, approximately 14% of them present only once. Specimen: naive CD4+ T cells from blood. The source of these receptors is a man younger than 45 in good health.

This clone appeared a few times. CDR3 amino acids: CASSLALTSASTGELFF. CDR3 DNA: TGTGCCAGCAGCTTAGCGCTGACTAGCGCCTCGACGGGGGAGCTGTTTTTT. The genes are TRBV7-7 and TRBJ2-2, with TRBD2 matching 8 bases. The CDR3 loop spans 17 amino acids. Germline CDR1 reads SSHAT; CDR2 reads FNYEAQ (reference sequence). Losses at the gene ends were 0 bases for V and 8 bases for J; bases not matched to a gene: 11.

This clone has just a few counts. V and J are TRBV7-2 and TRBJ2-3; D is uncertain. CDR1 is SGHTA and CDR2 is FQGNSA in the germline V gene. The V gene lost 6 bases and the J gene lost 4 bases, with 14 bases spanning the gap. The CDR3 covers 14 residues. CDR3 sequence: CASRSRMQADTQYF. In nucleotides, the CDR3 is TGTGCCAGCAGGAGCAGAATGCAGGCAGATACGCAGTATTTT.

Details on this clone: Sequence at one end of the junction differs from germline and may be a read error. The V call is TRBV7-9, the J call TRBJ2-7; D is unclear. This CDR3 region has 13 residues. Germline values: CDR1 SEHNR, CDR2 FQNEAQ (reference sequence). For the CDR3, the DNA is TGTGCCAGCAGTTTAGGACGGTTCTACGAGCAGTACTTC. Protein product: CASSLGRFYEQYF.

This chain uses TRBV5-6 with TRBJ1-5, with D unresolved. Deletions cut 5 bases from V and 8 bases from J, with 11 bases between. The CDR3 extends over 12 amino acids. Germline CDR1 is SGHDT and CDR2 is YYEEEE. The CDR3 nucleotides are TGTGCCAGCAGGAAAAACGAGGAGCCCCAGCATTTT. Amino acids: CASRKNEEPQHF.

The chain has TRBV4-2 and TRBJ2-5, with D perhaps given as TRBD1 or TRBD2 (5 bases each). CDR3 length equals 14 residues. V was trimmed by 6 bases and J by 7 bases, leaving 18 bases between them. Germline CDR1 LGHNA, CDR2 YNFKEQ. The CDR3 nucleotides read TGTGCCAGCAGGGGTTCAGGGCGTGGGGGGACCCAGTACTTC. Translated: CASRGSGRGGTQYF.

The CDR3 DNA reads as TGTGCCAGCAGCTTCTCTAGCAGACAGGGAATTGGGTACAATGAGCAGTTCTTC. Translating it yields CASSFSSRQGIGYNEQFF. The gene calls are TRBV7-7 and TRBJ2-1, with 7 bases that match TRBD1. This CDR3 is 18 amino acids long. Germline V gene sequence: CDR1 SSHAT, CDR2 FNYEAQ (reference sequence). V lost 3 bases, J lost 4 bases, and 15 bases stayed unmatched.

The chain employs TRBV18 and TRBJ2-7; possible D gene TRBD1, 6 bases. Looked up from germline, CDR1 is KGHSH and CDR2 is LQKENI. The CDR3 totals 13 residues. The ends were cut back, 3 bases at V and 4 bases at J, with 10 bases in the middle. The CDR3 loop is CASSPQQGYEQYF. The CDR3 region has the DNA TGTGCCAGCTCACCCCAACAGGGATACGAGCAGTACTTC.